This T cell receptor (beta chain) was profiled in a study of identical twins. The germline V and J ends were trimmed by 0 bases and 10 bases, with 16 bases remaining between them. Germline CDR1 and CDR2: LNHNV and YYDKDF (reference sequence). The CDR3 runs to 16 residues. TCRdb processed the 5' RACE reads anew with MiXCR; each CDR3 protein has one entry. The sample contains 450,000 or so distinct CDR3 sequences, 14% of which appear only once. This sample was shared with a second study, whose subject was yellow fever vaccine responses in identical twins.

The chain carries TRBV15 and TRBJ1-6; D is uncertain. Material: CD4+ T cells sorted from blood. The TCR was taken from a woman younger than 35 in good health. In nucleotides, the CDR3 is TGTGCCACCAGCAGAGATGGTGTGGGTCCTGACTCACCCCTCCACTTT. Translating gives CATSRDGVGPDSPLHF.